A single T cell receptor beta chain is shown here with its context. Its antigen has not been determined. Nothing much larger sits one base from this clone, and base qualities are not available. The time point label corresponds to: resected brain tissue, or blood drawn just prior to surgery. The surgery cases showing the highest brain T cell transcript signatures were chosen for TCR beta chain sequencing of brain tissue and, when available, of blood. Before surgery, the patients had been given at least one anti-epileptic drug. The TCR-sequenced patients were children whose drug-resistant epilepsy was caused by tuberous sclerosis complex, focal cortical dysplasia, Rasmussen encephalitis or hemimegalencephaly. Bulk genomic DNA was extracted from unsorted brain tissue and whole blood with the Monarch genomic DNA purification kit. The sample belongs to a study of brain T cells in children with intractable seizures (dated by TCRdb to the early 2020s). For the wider study: Resected brain tissue from some 53 pediatric epilepsy surgery cases was first screened for immune gene transcripts using a NanoString immunology panel. Among the 12 selected surgery cases, eight also had pre-surgery blood sequenced, leaving four with brain tissue only.

What the research found in general, with its limitations: Because sequencing depth was different between pre-surgery and post-surgery blood, clones absent from the pre-surgery sample may reflect undersampling. Viral specificity was inferred only from CDR3 sequence similarity, and patients' HCMV serostatus was unknown.

CDR1 and CDR2 (SEHNR, FQNEAQ) derive from the germline V gene (reference sequence). The germline ends are 8 bases apart after V is trimmed by 5 bases and J by 6 bases. The CDR3 spans 12 residues, from the cysteine through the phenylalanine. Only the CDR3 region is kept as DNA, spanning 36 bases read in frame from base 1. The immunoSEQ assay was applied to genomic DNA to generate the TCR beta chain sequences. From the authors' description of their analysis: Any CDR3 sequence that did not begin with the conserved framework cysteine at position 104 was removed by hand. To get clonality, the normalized Shannon's Diversity Index was subtracted from one, giving values from 0 (maximal diversity) to 1 (oligoclonal). Differences in the frequency of the same CDR3 between samples, such as brain versus blood, were assessed with chi-squared comparison-of-proportions tests. Public clonotypes were found through immuneACCESS searches, while the VDJdb browser was used to judge similarity to known antiviral clonotypes. The immuneACCESS repertoire file appears here via TCRdb, limited to in-frame rearrangements. These files lack a portion of the clones; in checked studies, under half of the deficit traces to unresolved V genes, and the cause of the others is not known. From that table come the V and J calls and clone size; the DNA was used to work out D and trimming. Recorded for this sample are 60,000 to 85,000 clones; about 93% of them occurred a single time. The ten most abundant clones make up over 1.5% of the sample.

Source: peripheral blood, taken at surgery. The receptor was isolated from a boy younger than two with tuberous sclerosis and intractable seizures. Recombination joined TRBV7-9 with TRBJ1-5; a weak D assignment points to TRBD1 (6 bases agree). In nucleotide form, the sequence is TGTGCCAGCAGCACAGGGAGTCAGCCCCAGCATTTT. Translated, this is CASSTGSQPQHF.